The 32 T cell receptor beta chains listed next were all sequenced from one sample in a study of CD8 T cell repertoires and HIV-1 epitope variants. Repertoires were generated with immunoSEQ multiplex PCR, while TCRdb's copy carries only in-frame clones and drops some. The sample includes under 5,500 clones, around 63% seen only once; the top ten take 43%. The antigens of these receptors remain unknown. The specimen sequenced was cultured CD8+ T cells derived from PBMCs. The receptors were gathered from a male donor with HIV.

V is TRBV5-1 and J is TRBJ1-1; D possibly corresponds to TRBD1 (5 bases). The V gene's germline CDR1 is SGHRS and CDR2 YFSETQ. This CDR3 region has 15 residues. V was pared by 3 bases and J by 5 bases, with 17 bases between. CDR3 sequence reads: CASSSDPGRGTEAFF. CDR3 nucleotides: TGCGCCAGCAGCTCAGATCCAGGGAGAGGAACTGAAGCTTTCTTT.

The chain carries TRBV4-2 and TRBJ1-4; perhaps TRBD1 as D (5 bases). This CDR3 is built from 13 residues. V was shortened by 1 base and J by 12 bases, with 12 bases between the two germline ends. In germline, CDR1 is LGHNA, CDR2 YNFKEQ. The CDR3 sequence is CASSQGSQEELFF. The CDR3 bases are TGTGCCAGCAGCCAAGGATCACAGGAGGAACTGTTTTTT.

V and J are TRBV11-2 and TRBJ2-7, with TRBD1 identical over 7 bases. The CDR3 runs 14 residues. CDR1 and CDR2 (germline): SGHAT, FQNNGV. V lost 3 bases, J lost 6 bases, and 8 bases stayed unmatched. CDR3 coding DNA: TGTGCCAGCAGCTTGGGCCAGGGGGTAGCCGAGCAGTACTTC. Protein product: CASSLGQGVAEQYF.

This chain joins TRBV27 and TRBJ1-5; tentative D call: TRBD1 (5 bases). CDR3 length: 15 amino acids. The V end was cut by 6 bases, the J end by 0 bases, with 12 bases between. The germline gives CDR1 MNHEY, CDR2 SMNVEV (reference sequence). As DNA, the CDR3 is TGTGCCAGCAGGCGGGGCTCCCGTAGCAATCAGCCCCAGCATTTT. Translated, it gives CASRRGSRSNQPQHF.

This sequence joins TRBV5-6 and TRBJ2-7; D gene uncertain. The CDR3 consists of 13 residues. Germline CDR1 and CDR2: SGHDT and YYEEEE. The V and J ends lost 6 bases and 3 bases respectively, with 13 bases between them. The CDR3 region is CASKSSDFYEQYF. CDR3 nucleotide sequence: TGTGCCAGCAAAAGTTCAGATTTCTACGAGCAGTACTTC.

The chain has TRBV5-5 and TRBJ1-2, with unresolved D. Trimming took off 4 bases at V and 2 bases at J, with 15 bases between the two ends. Germline CDR1 is SGHKS and CDR2 is YYEKEE (reference sequence). The CDR3 extends over 15 amino acids. CDR3 residues: CASSPGDSGNYGYTF. Here the CDR3 DNA reads TGTGCCAGCAGCCCTGGAGACTCCGGGAACTATGGCTACACCTTC. Filled out from reference TRBV5-5 and TRBJ1-2, the complete variable domain reads DAGVTQSPTHLIKTRGQQVTLRCSPISGHKSVSWYQQVLGQGPQFIFQYYEKEERGRGNFPDRFSARQFPNYSSELNVNALLLGDSALYLCASSPGDSGNYGYTFGSGTRLTVV.

This chain links TRBV11-1 with TRBJ2-1, with 7 bases identical to TRBD2. The germline CDR1 and CDR2 sequences are SGHAT and FQDESV (reference sequence). The V gene end was trimmed by 0 bases and the J gene end by 1 base; junction bases not matched to a gene: 12. This CDR3 is built from 19 residues. CDR3 amino acids: CASSLAYSREVGSYNEQFF. CDR3 bases: TGTGCCAGCAGCTTAGCGTATAGCCGGGAGGTTGGGTCCTACAATGAGCAGTTCTTC. Looking up the rest from reference TRBV11-1 and TRBJ2-1 gives the full variable domain: EAEVAQSPRYKITEKSQAVAFWCDPISGHATLYWYRQILGQGPELLVQFQDESVVDDSQLPKDRFSAERLKGVDSTLKIQPAELGDSAMYLCASSLAYSREVGSYNEQFFGPGTRLTVL.

This clone has only a few counts. The chain has TRBV11-2 and TRBJ2-7; D is ambiguous. The CDR3 has 13 residues. Germline V gives CDR1 SGHAT, CDR2 FQNNGV. Trimming cost V 1 base and J 4 bases, with 8 bases left between them. The CDR3 is CASSLVGSYEQYF. CDR3 nucleotides: TGTGCCAGCAGCTTAGTTGGCAGTTACGAGCAGTACTTC.

This chain links TRBV7-7 with TRBJ2-1; 10 bases fit TRBD1. Germline CDR1 and CDR2: SSHAT and FNYEAQ (reference sequence). The CDR3 covers 15 residues. The CDR3 sequence is CAVRDRGSSYNEQFF. The CDR3 DNA reads as TGTGCTGTCCGGGACAGGGGATCCTCCTACAATGAGCAGTTCTTC.

This clone was observed a handful of times. The chain has TRBV2 and TRBJ1-6, with unresolved D. The germline V gene encodes CDR1 SNHLY and CDR2 FYNNEI. Trimming removed 3 bases from V and 7 bases from J, with 13 bases in between. CDR3 length equals 15 residues. As DNA, the CDR3 is TGTGCCAGCAGTGATATACCACTCCCCAATTCACCCCTCCACTTT. Its translation: CASSDIPLPNSPLHF.

This clone was seen only once. This chain connects TRBV21-1 to TRBJ1-2. TRBV21-1 is classified as a pseudogene. There are 15 residues in the CDR3. The CDR3 DNA follows: TGTGCCAGCAGCAAAAACGGGGGTCAGGGTCGGGGCTACACCTTC. Translating it yields CASSKNGGQGRGYTF.

V usage is TRBV7-2 and J usage is TRBJ2-7; no definite D call. This CDR3 region has 14 residues. Trimming removed 1 base from V and 3 bases from J, with 10 bases in between. The germline CDR1 and CDR2 sequences are SGHTA and FQGNSA. The CDR3 sequence is CASSLEDGNYEQYF. The CDR3 DNA follows: TGTGCCAGCAGCTTAGAAGACGGAAACTACGAGCAGTACTTC.

J is TRBJ1-2 and V is TRBV7-9; D uncertain. The V end was cut by 8 bases, the J end by 2 bases, with 6 bases between. The CDR3 is 11 amino acids. CDR1 is SEHNR and CDR2 is FQNEAQ in the germline V gene (reference sequence). In nucleotides, the CDR3 is TGTGCCAGCGGCTGGAACTATGGCTACACCTTC. It encodes CASGWNYGYTF. The full variable domain, rest sourced from reference TRBV7-9 and TRBJ1-2, is DTGVSQNPRHKITKRGQNVTFRCDPISEHNRLYWYRQTLGQGPEFLTYFQNEAQLEKSRLLSDRFSAERPKGSFSTLEIQRTEQGDSAMYLCASGWNYGYTFGSGTRLTVV.

This clone was recorded only once. CDR3 amino acids: CASSYSASGSGNEQFF. In DNA form, the CDR3 reads TGTGCCAGCAGTTACTCGGCTAGCGGGAGCGGCAATGAGCAGTTCTTC. This rearrangement joins TRBV6-5 to TRBJ2-1; TRBD2 aligns across 10 bases. The germline CDR1 and CDR2 sequences are MNHEY and SVGAGI. J lost 6 bases, V lost 0 bases, and 5 bases had no gene match. The CDR3 is 16 residues long.

The V call is TRBV5-8, the J call TRBJ2-1; D tentatively fits TRBD1 or TRBD2 (6 bases each). V dropped 2 bases and J dropped 3 bases, with 9 bases sitting between them. Germline values: CDR1 SGHTS, CDR2 YDEGEE. The CDR3 runs to 14 residues. The CDR3 DNA is TGTGCCAGCAGCTTTCGGGGGCTCTACAATGAGCAGTTCTTC. Translated: CASSFRGLYNEQFF.

The chain is built from TRBV5-1 and TRBJ2-5, with 7 bases lining up with TRBD1. Germline V gene lookup returns CDR1 SGHRS and CDR2 YFSETQ. The CDR3 runs 15 residues. With 4 bases clipped from V and 2 bases from J, the junction kept 8 bases outside the gene matches. CDR3 amino acids: CASSPVSGQQETQYF. Here the CDR3 DNA reads TGCGCCAGCAGCCCCGTTTCGGGACAGCAAGAGACCCAGTACTTC.

This clone is termed medium-sized (0.01 to 0.1%). The CDR3 loop is CASRPIGGYEQYF. Here the CDR3 DNA reads TGTGCCAGCAGACCTATTGGGGGCTACGAGCAGTACTTC. The gene calls are TRBV6-6 and TRBJ2-7, with D perhaps matching TRBD1 or TRBD2 (5 bases each). The germline V and J ends were trimmed by 6 bases and 3 bases, with 12 bases remaining between them. There are 13 residues in the CDR3. Germline V gene lookup returns CDR1 MNHNY and CDR2 SVGAGI (reference sequence).

This chain uses TRBV19 with TRBJ2-7; possibly TRBD1 for D (5 bases). Trimming left V 7 bases short and J 2 bases short, with 12 bases between. The CDR3 is 13 residues long. Per germline, CDR1 LNHDA and CDR2 SQIVND (reference sequence). The CDR3 coding sequence is TGTGCCAGTAAGGCAGGGCCCACCTACGAGCAGTACTTC. Amino acids: CASKAGPTYEQYF.

CDR3 protein: CATSSGVNTGELFF. CDR3 DNA: TGTGCCACCTCTAGCGGGGTGAACACCGGGGAGCTGTTTTTT. The chain has TRBV6-1 and TRBJ2-2; TRBD2 matches 9 bases. The J segment lost 1 base and the V segment lost 10 bases, leaving 4 bases of the junction unmatched. Germline-derived CDR1 and CDR2 are MNHNS and SASEGT. CDR3 length: 14 amino acids.

DNA for the CDR3: TGCGCCAGCAGCCAAGATCCGTCTCCTAGCGGGAGCGGCCAAAACATTCAGTACTTC. It yields the protein CASSQDPSPSGSGQNIQYF. The rearrangement joins TRBV4-1 to TRBJ2-4, with TRBD2 matching over 10 bases. The CDR3 is made up of 19 amino acids. CDR1 MGHRA and CDR2 YSYEKL come from the germline V gene. V was pared by 0 bases and J by 5 bases, with 13 bases of the junction left unmatched.

This clone was detected a few times. This rearrangement joins TRBV18 to TRBJ2-3; 10 bases match TRBD1. The ends lost 5 bases at V and 1 base at J; junction bases unmatched: 3. The germline CDR1 and CDR2 sequences are KGHSH and LQKENI. The CDR3 is 15 amino acids. CDR3 nucleotide sequence: TGTGCCAGCTCAGACAGGGGGCGGGGCACAGATACGCAGTATTTT. Its protein is CASSDRGRGTDTQYF.

This chain links TRBV5-5 with TRBJ2-1, with D unresolved. CDR1 SGHKS and CDR2 YYEKEE come from the germline V gene (reference sequence). Trimming took off 0 bases at V and 3 bases at J, with 10 bases between the two ends. This CDR3 is built from 15 residues. In DNA form, the CDR3 reads TGTGCCAGCAGCTTGGGGCTCGTGGACTACAATGAGCAGTTCTTC. This translates into CASSLGLVDYNEQFF.

This clone was seen more than once but under ten times. The chain joins TRBV7-6 to TRBJ2-6, with 7 bases matching TRBD1. The junction had 4 bases not matched to a gene; V was cut back by 5 bases and J by 0 bases. This CDR3 has 16 residues. Germline-derived CDR1 and CDR2 are SGHVS and FNYEAQ. The CDR3 DNA is TGTGCCAGCAGCACGCGACAGGGCTCTGGGGCCAACGTCCTGACTTTC. It yields the protein CASSTRQGSGANVLTF.

As regards this clone: The germline gene is not matched at one end of the junction; a read error may be the cause. J is TRBJ2-7 and V is TRBV7-7, with D perhaps assigned TRBD1 or TRBD2 (5 bases each). The CDR3 length is 16 residues. CDR1 is SSHAT, CDR2 FNYEAQ, per germline (reference sequence). Here the CDR3 reads CASSLGTGTLAHEQYF. As DNA, the CDR3 is TGTGCTAGCAGCTTAGGGACCGGGACCCTTGCACACGAGCAGTACTTC.

The V and J genes are TRBV7-2 and TRBJ1-4, with 7 bases lining up with TRBD1. Trimming at V came to 5 bases and at J to 7 bases, leaving 13 bases not matched to a gene. This CDR3 comprises 16 residues. Germline CDR1 SGHTA, CDR2 FQGNSA. The CDR3 here is CASSLNTGTAGEKLFF. The DNA of the CDR3 is TGTGCCAGCAGCCTCAATACCGGGACAGCGGGTGAAAAACTGTTTTTT.

The chain links TRBV15 to TRBJ1-2, with D perhaps matching TRBD1 (5 bases). Germline CDR1 LNHNV, CDR2 YYDKDF (reference sequence). Trimming pared 0 bases from V and 3 bases from J, leaving 8 bases between. CDR3 length equals 14 residues. CDR3 coding DNA: TGTGCCACCAGCAGAGATGTGGGGGACTATGGCTACACCTTC. Its translation: CATSRDVGDYGYTF.

This chain joins TRBV10-3 and TRBJ2-7; weak D call: TRBD1 (5 bases). This CDR3 region has 14 residues. Germline CDR1 is ENHRY and CDR2 is SYGVKD. V was clipped by 2 bases and J by 1 base, with 9 bases between them. CDR3 region: CAISEPTVSYEQYF. Here the CDR3 DNA reads TGTGCCATCAGTGAGCCGACAGTTTCCTACGAGCAGTACTTC.

This sequence joins TRBV15 and TRBJ1-5; 8 bases fit TRBD1. The CDR3 has 15 residues. Germline assignment: CDR1 LNHNV and CDR2 YYDKDF (reference sequence). J was trimmed by 7 bases and V by 0 bases; bases with no gene match: 5. The CDR3 DNA follows: TGTGCCACCAGCAGAGATTTTACAGGGGGACAGCCCCAGCATTTT. Its protein is CATSRDFTGGQPQHF.

This clone was found once. This chain links TRBV27 with TRBJ2-5; maybe TRBD2 (6 bases). Trimming stripped 3 bases from V and 2 bases from J, with 10 bases between. The CDR3 length is 14 residues. Germline V gene lookup returns CDR1 MNHEY and CDR2 SMNVEV (reference sequence). The CDR3 region has the DNA TGTGCCAGCAGTTTCCGGGACTCGCAAGAGACCCAGTACTTC. Translating gives CASSFRDSQETQYF.

The chain has TRBV2 and TRBJ2-3; 7 bases match TRBD2. Germline CDR1 reads SNHLY; CDR2 reads FYNNEI. CDR3 length equals 14 residues. The ends lost 7 bases at V and 6 bases at J; junction bases unmatched: 10. Here the CDR3 DNA reads TGTGCCAGCAACGGCGGGAGCGACGCGGATACGCAGTATTTT. Translating gives CASNGGSDADTQYF.

The gene calls are TRBV7-8 and TRBJ2-5, with 8 bases matching TRBD2. With V trimmed by 5 bases and J by 5 bases, 4 bases remained unmatched. Germline CDR1 reads SGHVS; CDR2 reads FQNEAQ. The CDR3 spans 13 residues. CDR3 amino acids: CASSPGLAETQYF. DNA for the CDR3: TGTGCCAGCAGCCCCGGACTAGCTGAGACCCAGTACTTC.

V is TRBV28 and J is TRBJ2-3; the match to TRBD1 covers 7 bases. Looked up from germline, CDR1 is MDHEN and CDR2 is SYDVKM. The CDR3 has 15 amino acids. V dropped 5 bases and J dropped 0; count of bases not matched to a gene: 5. The chain's CDR3 is CASSQDRRSTDTQYF. CDR3 bases: TGTGCCAGCAGTCAGGACAGGCGTAGCACAGATACGCAGTATTTT.